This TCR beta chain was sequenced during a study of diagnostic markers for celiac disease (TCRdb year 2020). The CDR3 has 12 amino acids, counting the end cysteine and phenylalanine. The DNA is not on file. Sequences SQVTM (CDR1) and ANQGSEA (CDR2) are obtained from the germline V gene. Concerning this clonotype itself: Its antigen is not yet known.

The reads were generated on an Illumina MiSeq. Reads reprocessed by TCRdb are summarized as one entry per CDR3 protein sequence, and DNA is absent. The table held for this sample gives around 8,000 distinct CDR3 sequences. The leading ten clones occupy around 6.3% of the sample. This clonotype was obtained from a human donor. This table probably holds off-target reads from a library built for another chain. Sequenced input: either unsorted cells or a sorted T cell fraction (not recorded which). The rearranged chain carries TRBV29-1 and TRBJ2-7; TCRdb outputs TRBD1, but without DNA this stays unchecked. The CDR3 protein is CSVVQGIYEQYF.